These 11 T cell receptor beta chains came from one sample sequenced in a study of cytomegalovirus exposure and HLA in healthy donors. This PCR relied on a set of 60 Vbeta primers and 13 Jbeta primers. Data came from immunoSEQ multiplex PCR; TCRdb stores just in-frame clones and leaves some out. The repertoire holds over 90,000 clones, with roughly 76% as singletons. Sequencing was performed on PBMCs. Source of these receptors: a woman aged 55-70 years in good health and CMV-seropositive.

The chain is built from TRBV4-1 and TRBJ1-4; 8 bases are a match to TRBD1. With 0 bases clipped from V and 8 bases from J, the junction kept 5 bases outside the gene matches. Germline lookup yields CDR1 MGHRA and CDR2 YSYEKL. This CDR3 comprises 15 residues. CDR3 in amino acids: CASSQETGAGEKLFF. CDR3 nucleotides: TGCGCCAGCAGCCAAGAGACAGGGGCTGGAGAAAAACTGTTTTTT.

Details on this clone: Its ends do not fully match the called genes, so a read error is possible. This chain connects TRBV19 to TRBJ2-7; 7 bases match TRBD1. Germline V gene data show CDR1 as LNHDA and CDR2 as SQIVND (reference sequence). The CDR3 loop spans 15 amino acids. CDR3 in amino acids: CASTPGQAKSSEQYF. CDR3 DNA: TGTGCCAGTACTCCAGGACAGGCGAAATCCTCCGAGCAGTACTTC.

This clone appeared a single time. The V call is TRBV30, the J call TRBJ1-2; no clear D gene. Trimming took 3 bases from V and 8 from J, leaving 13 bases between them. CDR1 is GTSNPN and CDR2 is SVGIG in the germline V gene (reference sequence). CDR3 length: 12 residues. The CDR3 DNA is TGTGCCTGGAGCAGGATCCCTAAAGGCTACACCTTC. It codes for CAWSRIPKGYTF.

This chain joins TRBV6-4 and TRBJ2-3, with D unresolved. This CDR3 spans 15 amino acids. From germline, CDR1 is MRHNA and CDR2 SNTAGT. V gave up 3 bases and J gave up 3 bases, with 13 bases separating them. DNA for the CDR3: TGTGCCAGCAGTGATTTTCCCAGTGTTACAGATACGCAGTATTTT. As protein: CASSDFPSVTDTQYF.

The J gene is TRBJ1-1, the V gene TRBV7-9, with D possibly matching TRBD1 (6 bases). With 2 bases removed from V and 7 bases from J, the gap between germline ends came to 14 bases. Germline V CDR1 and CDR2: SEHNR, FQNEAQ (reference sequence). The CDR3 extends over 14 amino acids. The CDR3 region has the DNA TGTGCCAGCAGCTTACTAGGGACAATAGGTGAAGCTTTCTTT. It codes for CASSLLGTIGEAFF.

The chain has TRBV29-1 and TRBJ2-3, with D unclear. The germline CDR1 and CDR2 sequences are SQVTM and ANQGSEA. The CDR3 runs 14 residues. Trimming stripped 4 bases from V and 2 bases from J, with 13 bases between. The chain's CDR3 is CSVGARYLTDTQYF. DNA for the CDR3: TGCAGCGTTGGGGCCAGGTACCTCACAGATACGCAGTATTTT.

This rearrangement joins TRBV10-3 to TRBJ2-7; D perhaps matches TRBD2 (5 bases). Germline-derived CDR1 and CDR2 are ENHRY and SYGVKD. Trimming took off 6 bases at V and 3 bases at J, with 21 bases between the two ends. This CDR3 has 16 amino acids. The CDR3 is CAISDFAVAKHYEQYF. The CDR3 coding sequence is TGTGCCATCAGCGATTTTGCGGTAGCGAAGCACTACGAGCAGTACTTC.

This chain uses TRBV18 with TRBJ1-2; possible D gene TRBD1, 5 bases. Germline V gene sequence: CDR1 KGHSH, CDR2 LQKENI. Trimming cost V 2 bases and J 2 bases, with 15 bases left between them. This CDR3 comprises 16 residues. CDR3: CASSPTGDSLNYGYTF. The DNA for the CDR3 is TGTGCCAGCTCACCAACAGGTGATAGTTTAAACTATGGCTACACCTTC.

With regard to this clone: Compared with germline, one end of the junction differs, possibly owing to a read error. V and J are TRBV7-7 and TRBJ2-1; D remains ambiguous. CDR1 and CDR2 (germline): SSHAT, FNYEAQ (reference sequence). This CDR3 contains 13 residues. The CDR3 loop reads CASSLRENNEQFF. CDR3 bases: TGTGCTAGCAGCTTACGAGAGAACAATGAGCAGTTCTTC.

V and J are TRBV5-6 and TRBJ2-1; 8 nucleotides line up with TRBD1. V was pared by 1 base and J by 2 bases, with 11 bases of the junction left unmatched. The germline CDR1 and CDR2 sequences are SGHDT and YYEEEE. The CDR3 contains 18 residues. The CDR3, as DNA: TGTGCCAGCAGCTTGACCCTCGGGACAGGTCGAACCTACAATGAGCAGTTCTTC. It encodes CASSLTLGTGRTYNEQFF.

The CDR3 sequence is CASSLGVERLNYGYTF. The CDR3 DNA is TGTGCCAGCAGCTTGGGTGTAGAAAGACTTAACTATGGCTACACCTTC. The chain employs TRBV5-6 and TRBJ1-2; D ambiguous. The germline V gene has CDR1 SGHDT and CDR2 YYEEEE. The V gene lost 0 bases and the J gene lost 1 base, with 13 bases spanning the gap. The CDR3 runs to 16 residues. The complete variable domain, with remaining parts taken from reference TRBV5-6 and TRBJ1-2, reads DAGVTQSPTHLIKTRGQQVTLRCSPKSGHDTVSWYQQALGQGPQFIFQYYEEEERQRGNFPDRFSGHQFPNYSSELNVNALLLGDSALYLCASSLGVERLNYGYTFGSGTRLTVV.